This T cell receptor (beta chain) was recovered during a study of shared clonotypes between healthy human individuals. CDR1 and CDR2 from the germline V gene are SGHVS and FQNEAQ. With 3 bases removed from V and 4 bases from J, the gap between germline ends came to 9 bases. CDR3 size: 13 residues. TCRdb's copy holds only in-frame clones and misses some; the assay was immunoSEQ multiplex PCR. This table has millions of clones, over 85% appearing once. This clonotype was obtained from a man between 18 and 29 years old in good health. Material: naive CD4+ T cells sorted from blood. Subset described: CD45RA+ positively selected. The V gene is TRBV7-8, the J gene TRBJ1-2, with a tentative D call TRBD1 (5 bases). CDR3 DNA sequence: TGTGCCAGCAGCTTGGGACTGGGCTATGGCTACACCTTC. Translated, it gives CASSLGLGYGYTF.